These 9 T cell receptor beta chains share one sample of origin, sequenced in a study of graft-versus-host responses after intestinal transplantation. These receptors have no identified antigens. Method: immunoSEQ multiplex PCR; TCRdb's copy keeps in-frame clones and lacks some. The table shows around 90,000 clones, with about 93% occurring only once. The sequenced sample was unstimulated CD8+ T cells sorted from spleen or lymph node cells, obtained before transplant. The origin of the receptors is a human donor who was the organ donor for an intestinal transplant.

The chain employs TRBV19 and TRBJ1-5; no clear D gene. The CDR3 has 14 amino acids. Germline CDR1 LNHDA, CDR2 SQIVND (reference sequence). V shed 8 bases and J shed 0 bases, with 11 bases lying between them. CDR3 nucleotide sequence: TGTGCCAGTCTCCCCTTCCCTAGCAATCAGCCCCAGCATTTT. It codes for CASLPFPSNQPQHF.

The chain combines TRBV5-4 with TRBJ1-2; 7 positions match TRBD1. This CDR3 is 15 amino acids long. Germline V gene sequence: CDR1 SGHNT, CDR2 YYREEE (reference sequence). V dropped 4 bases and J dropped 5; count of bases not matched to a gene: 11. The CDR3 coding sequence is TGTGCCAGCAGCCTACGACAGGGCGCTTGGTATGGCTACACCTTC. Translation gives CASSLRQGAWYGYTF.

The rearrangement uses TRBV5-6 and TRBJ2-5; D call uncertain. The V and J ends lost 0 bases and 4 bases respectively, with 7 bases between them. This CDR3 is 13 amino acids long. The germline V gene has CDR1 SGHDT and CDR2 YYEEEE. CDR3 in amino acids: CASSLDLAETQYF. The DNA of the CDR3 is TGTGCCAGCAGCTTGGATCTGGCAGAGACCCAGTACTTC.

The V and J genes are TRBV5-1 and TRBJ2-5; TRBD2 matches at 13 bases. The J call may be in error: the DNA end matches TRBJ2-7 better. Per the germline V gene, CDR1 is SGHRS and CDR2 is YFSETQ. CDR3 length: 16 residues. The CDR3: CASTPGGLAGEDEQYF. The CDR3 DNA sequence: TGCGCCAGTACCCCAGGCGGACTAGCGGGGGAGGACGAGCAGTACTTC.

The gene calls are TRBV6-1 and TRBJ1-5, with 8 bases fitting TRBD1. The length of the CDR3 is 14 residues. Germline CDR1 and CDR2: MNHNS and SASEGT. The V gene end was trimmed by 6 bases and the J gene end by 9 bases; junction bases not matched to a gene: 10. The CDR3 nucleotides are TGTGCCAGCAGGCGGGACAGGATGAGAATGCCCCAGCATTTT. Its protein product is CASRRDRMRMPQHF.

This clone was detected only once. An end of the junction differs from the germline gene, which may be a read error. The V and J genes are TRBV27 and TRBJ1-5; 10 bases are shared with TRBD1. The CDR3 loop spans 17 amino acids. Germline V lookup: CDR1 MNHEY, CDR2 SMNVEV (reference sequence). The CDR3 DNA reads TGTGCCAGCAGACCCGGGACAGGGGTTCTCATGGATCAGCCCCGGCATTTT. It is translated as CASRPGTGVLMDQPRHF.

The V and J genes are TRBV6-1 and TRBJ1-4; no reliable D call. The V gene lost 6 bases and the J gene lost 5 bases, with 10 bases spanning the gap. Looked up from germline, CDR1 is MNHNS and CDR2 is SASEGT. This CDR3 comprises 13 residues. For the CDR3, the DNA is TGTGCCAGCAGCCTTTGGGCCAATGAAAAACTGTTTTTT. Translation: CASSLWANEKLFF.

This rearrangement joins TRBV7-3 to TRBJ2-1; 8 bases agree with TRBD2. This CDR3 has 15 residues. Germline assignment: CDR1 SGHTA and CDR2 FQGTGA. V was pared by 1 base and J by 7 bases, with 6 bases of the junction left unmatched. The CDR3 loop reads CASSLIRREGNEQFF. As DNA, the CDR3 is TGTGCCAGCAGCTTAATTCGACGGGAGGGGAATGAGCAGTTCTTC.

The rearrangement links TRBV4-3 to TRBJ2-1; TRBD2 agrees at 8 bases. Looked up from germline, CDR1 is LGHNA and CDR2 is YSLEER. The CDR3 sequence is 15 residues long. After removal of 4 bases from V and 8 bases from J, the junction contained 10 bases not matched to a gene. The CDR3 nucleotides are TGCGCCAGCAGCCTGGATGAGGGCGGGAGGTATGAGCAGTTCTTC. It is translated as CASSLDEGGRYEQFF.